These 30 T cell receptor beta chains were all obtained from the same sample, sequenced in a study of blood T cell repertoires in COVID-19. Profiled with immunoSEQ multiplex PCR; TCRdb holds only in-frame clones, not every one. The table has approximately 300,000 clones, roughly 90% seen once; the top ten hold 4% to 6%. The material sequenced was PBMCs or T cells enriched from blood (not recorded which). These receptors were collected from a man between 60 and 75 years old who had recovered from COVID-19.

The DNA for the CDR3 is TGTGCCAGCAGTTCACAGGGGGCGGCCACCGGGGAGCTGTTTTTT. Amino acids: CASSSQGAATGELFF. The chain couples TRBV28 to TRBJ2-2, with 9 positions matching TRBD1. CDR3 length equals 15 residues. With 4 bases clipped from V and 4 bases from J, the junction kept 4 bases outside the gene matches. CDR1 and CDR2 from the germline V gene are MDHEN and SYDVKM.

The V call is TRBV4-2, the J call TRBJ2-7, with TRBD2 matching over 10 bases. Trimming took 4 bases from V and 0 from J; bases not matched to a gene: 6. The CDR3 consists of 16 residues. Germline V CDR1 and CDR2: LGHNA, YNFKEQ. The CDR3 spells CASSPVLAGSSYEQYF. The CDR3 DNA reads as TGTGCCAGCAGCCCCGTACTAGCGGGAAGCTCCTACGAGCAGTACTTC.

The chain links TRBV19 to TRBJ2-7; TRBD2 matches 11 bases. From germline, CDR1 is LNHDA and CDR2 SQIVND (reference sequence). J was trimmed by 4 bases and V by 4 bases; bases with no gene match: 3. The CDR3 totals 14 residues. CDR3 in DNA: TGTGCCAGTAGTAAGGCTAGCGGGAGGTACGAGCAGTACTTC. This encodes CASSKASGRYEQYF. Combining the CDR3 with reference TRBV19 and TRBJ2-7 gives the whole variable domain DGGITQSPKYLFRKEGQNVTLSCEQNLNHDAMYWYRQDPGQGLRLIYYSQIVNDFQKGDIAEGYSVSREKKESFPLTVTSAQKNPTAFYLCASSKASGRYEQYFGPGTRLTVT.

This clone appeared a few times. The chain combines TRBV4-3 with TRBJ2-5; TRBD2 agrees at 7 bases. Losses at the gene ends were 1 base for V and 3 bases for J; bases not matched to a gene: 8. Germline values: CDR1 LGHNA, CDR2 YSLEER. The CDR3 runs 16 residues. The CDR3 DNA reads TGCGCCAGCAGCCAAGGGCGGGAGCTTTCGAAAGAGACCCAGTACTTC. Amino acid sequence: CASSQGRELSKETQYF.

This chain links TRBV28 with TRBJ1-3, with a tentative D call TRBD1 (5 bases). Trimming took 6 bases from V and 7 from J, leaving 16 bases between them. The CDR3 sequence is 14 residues long. Germline values: CDR1 MDHEN, CDR2 SYDVKM. CDR3 bases: TGTGCCAGCAGCACAGGACAAGGGCAGAACACCATATATTTT. Translated, it gives CASSTGQGQNTIYF.

This chain uses TRBV5-6 with TRBJ2-3; the D is unclear. The ends were cut back, 1 base at V and 6 bases at J, with 12 bases in the middle. The CDR3 loop spans 14 amino acids. Germline lookup yields CDR1 SGHDT and CDR2 YYEEEE. The CDR3 loop reads CASSLTSYGDTQYF. Here the CDR3 DNA reads TGTGCCAGCAGCTTGACCTCTTACGGTGATACGCAGTATTTT.

This rearrangement joins TRBV28 to TRBJ1-5, with 8 bases that match TRBD1. The germline V gene has CDR1 MDHEN and CDR2 SYDVKM. The ends lost 6 bases at V and 6 bases at J; junction bases unmatched: 13. The CDR3 has 16 amino acids. CDR3 amino acids: CASSLLGAGGRQPQHF. The CDR3 DNA reads TGTGCCAGCAGCTTGCTCGGGGCAGGGGGCCGTCAGCCCCAGCATTTT.

The chain couples TRBV19 to TRBJ1-1; D is unresolved. V was clipped by 7 bases and J by 4 bases, with 10 bases between them. This CDR3 is 12 amino acids long. CDR1 LNHDA and CDR2 SQIVND come from the germline V gene (reference sequence). The CDR3 DNA follows: TGTGCCAGTAATTTTCGAGGCACTGAAGCTTTCTTT. The encoded protein is CASNFRGTEAFF.

This chain joins TRBV18 and TRBJ2-7, with 8 bases that match TRBD1. V dropped 4 bases and J dropped 2; count of bases not matched to a gene: 16. Germline V gives CDR1 KGHSH, CDR2 LQKENI. The CDR3 has 18 residues. The CDR3 region has the DNA TGTGCCAGCTCACTCCAGGGACGTAAGGACAGGGCTCCCTACGAGCAGTACTTC. Amino acids: CASSLQGRKDRAPYEQYF.

The chain recombines TRBV24-1 with TRBJ1-5, with a possible D match to TRBD1 (5 bases). The germline V and J ends were trimmed by 0 bases and 6 bases, with 8 bases remaining between them. Germline assignment: CDR1 KGHDR and CDR2 SFDVKD. The CDR3 contains 14 residues. CDR3 in DNA: TGTGCCACCAGTGATTTGGGAGGGGTTCAGCCCCAGCATTTT. This translates into CATSDLGGVQPQHF.

This chain joins TRBV6-2 or TRBV6-3 and TRBJ1-5; D possibly corresponds to TRBD1 (5 bases). Trimming removed 5 bases from V and 5 bases from J, with 22 bases in between. The CDR3 is made up of 17 amino acids. The germline V gene encodes CDR1 MNHEY and CDR2 SVGEGT. The CDR3 region is CASSKETGGGFYQPQHF. The CDR3 DNA follows: TGTGCCAGCAGTAAAGAAACAGGTGGGGGGTTCTATCAGCCCCAGCATTTT.

The CDR3 bases are TGTGCCAGCAGCTTAGAAGCGACTACCTACAATGAGCAGTTCTTC. Its translation is CASSLEATTYNEQFF. The gene calls are TRBV7-2 and TRBJ2-1; TRBD2 might be the D (5 bases). The CDR3 sequence is 15 residues long. Per germline, CDR1 SGHTA and CDR2 FQGNSA. Trimming shortened V by 1 base and J by 2 bases, and 9 bases separated the two germline ends.

CDR3 sequence reads: CASSRDSGNTEAFF. For the CDR3, the DNA is TGTGCCAGCTCACGGGATAGCGGGAACACTGAAGCTTTCTTT. V usage is TRBV18 and J usage is TRBJ1-1; D not certain. V gave up 4 bases and J gave up 1 base, with 10 bases separating them. Per the germline V gene, CDR1 is KGHSH and CDR2 is LQKENI. CDR3 length: 14 residues.

The chain's CDR3 is CASSLWTGTSYNEQFF. The CDR3 nucleotides read TGCGCCAGCAGCTTGTGGACAGGGACCTCCTACAATGAGCAGTTCTTC. This sequence joins TRBV5-1 and TRBJ2-1, with 8 nucleotides matching TRBD1. V lost 1 base, J lost 0 bases, and 3 bases stayed unmatched. There are 16 residues in the CDR3. The germline V gene encodes CDR1 SGHRS and CDR2 YFSETQ.

The chain joins TRBV19 to TRBJ1-2, with 8 bases aligning to TRBD1. The trim removed 9 bases at V and 4 bases at J, leaving 7 bases unmatched. The CDR3 has 13 amino acids. Per germline, CDR1 LNHDA and CDR2 SQIVND (reference sequence). The CDR3 spells CASGDRKAYGYTF. As DNA, the CDR3 is TGTGCCAGCGGGGACAGGAAGGCCTATGGCTACACCTTC.

The V gene is TRBV13, the J gene TRBJ1-2, with D unclear. The CDR3 covers 12 residues. Trimming took off 2 bases at V and 8 bases at J, with 9 bases between the two ends. Germline-derived CDR1 and CDR2 are PRHDT and FYEKMQ (reference sequence). The CDR3 is CASSLIREGYTF. The CDR3 DNA follows: TGTGCCAGCAGCTTAATTCGGGAGGGCTACACCTTC.

J is TRBJ2-7 and V is TRBV28, with D maybe TRBD2 (5 bases). V lost 6 bases and J 4 bases, leaving 13 bases between the germline ends. The CDR3 totals 13 residues. The germline V gene has CDR1 MDHEN and CDR2 SYDVKM. The CDR3: CASRIPRGYEQYF. Written as DNA, the CDR3 is TGTGCCAGCAGAATCCCTCGGGGTTACGAGCAGTACTTC.

The genes are TRBV2 and TRBJ1-6; no definite D call. The V end was cut by 4 bases, the J end by 5 bases, with 9 bases between. Germline CDR1 SNHLY, CDR2 FYNNEI. This CDR3 has 14 amino acids. The CDR3 here is CASSGYFNNSPLHF. The CDR3 DNA sequence: TGTGCCAGCAGTGGGTACTTCAATAATTCACCCCTCCACTTT.

The chain has TRBV6-2 or TRBV6-3 and TRBJ1-4; D perhaps matches TRBD1 (5 bases). This CDR3 comprises 17 residues. Germline V CDR1 and CDR2: MNHEY, SVGEGT. With 6 bases removed from V and 6 bases from J, the gap between germline ends came to 23 bases. The CDR3 sequence is CASSPQWGSREDEKLFF. In nucleotides, the CDR3 is TGTGCCAGCAGCCCTCAATGGGGGAGTCGGGAGGATGAAAAACTGTTTTTT.

This chain connects TRBV6-1 to TRBJ2-3; TRBD2 matches at 12 bases. The germline gives CDR1 MNHNS, CDR2 SASEGT. Germline trimming cut 4 bases from V and 4 bases from J; bases unmatched to any gene: 6. The CDR3 is made up of 16 amino acids. CDR3 nucleotide sequence: TGTGCCAGCAGTGTCGGACTAGCGGGAAGTGCAGATACGCAGTATTTT. Its translation: CASSVGLAGSADTQYF.

The genes are TRBV5-1 and TRBJ2-2; 10 nucleotides agree with TRBD1. Germline V gene lookup returns CDR1 SGHRS and CDR2 YFSETQ. This CDR3 region has 15 residues. The V and J ends lost 5 bases and 4 bases, in that order; junction bases with no gene match: 5. CDR3 protein: CASRPTGGGTGELFF. DNA for the CDR3: TGCGCCAGCAGACCGACAGGGGGCGGCACCGGGGAGCTGTTTTTT.

The chain has TRBV16 and TRBJ1-2; D is possibly TRBD1 (6 bases). Germline CDR1 is KGHSY and CDR2 is FQNENV. The CDR3 is 15 residues long. The ends were cut back, 1 base at V and 1 base at J, with 10 bases in the middle. CDR3 loop: CASSQFTGINYGYTF. CDR3 DNA: TGTGCCAGCAGCCAATTTACAGGGATTAACTATGGCTACACCTTC. The full variable domain, in which reference TRBV16 and TRBJ1-2 provide the parts outside the CDR3, is GEEVAQTPKHLVRGEGQKAKLYCAPIKGHSYVFWYQQVLKNEFKFLISFQNENVFDETGMPKERFSAKCLPNSPCSLEIQATKLEDSAVYFCASSQFTGINYGYTFGSGTRLTVV.

This CDR3 reads CSVIDRGRGPRTEAFF. For the CDR3, the DNA is TGCAGCGTGATAGACCGGGGTAGGGGGCCTAGGACTGAAGCTTTCTTT. J is TRBJ1-1 and V is TRBV29-1; TRBD1 matches 7 bases. The germline V gene has CDR1 SQVTM and CDR2 ANQGSEA. The length of the CDR3 is 16 residues. V lost 6 bases, J lost 5 bases, and 18 bases stayed unmatched.

This rearrangement joins TRBV7-9 to TRBJ2-3, with 16 bases identical to TRBD2. The ends lost 5 bases at V and 4 bases at J; junction bases unmatched: 6. From germline, CDR1 is SEHNR and CDR2 FQNEAQ (reference sequence). This CDR3 is 17 amino acids long. The CDR3, as DNA: TGTGCCAGCAGCCCAGGGACTAGCGGGAGGGCCCCAGATACGCAGTATTTT. It is translated as CASSPGTSGRAPDTQYF. Variable domain in full (rest from reference TRBV7-9 and TRBJ2-3): DTGVSQNPRHKITKRGQNVTFRCDPISEHNRLYWYRQTLGQGPEFLTYFQNEAQLEKSRLLSDRFSAERPKGSFSTLEIQRTEQGDSAMYLCASSPGTSGRAPDTQYFGPGTRLTVL.

CDR3 region: CATSDWTSGGRELFF. CDR3 coding DNA: TGTGCCACCAGTGATTGGACTAGCGGGGGGCGGGAGCTGTTTTTT. J is TRBJ2-2 and V is TRBV24-1, with 14 positions matching TRBD2. The CDR3 has 15 residues. V was pared by 2 bases and J by 9 bases, with 1 base of the junction left unmatched. CDR1 is KGHDR and CDR2 is SFDVKD in the germline V gene.

This chain joins TRBV28 and TRBJ1-5; TRBD1 agrees at 11 bases. The CDR3 runs to 20 residues. CDR1 and CDR2 from the germline V gene are MDHEN and SYDVKM. V lost 5 bases to trimming and J lost 0 bases; unmatched junction nucleotides: 15. The CDR3 sequence: CASSLMKGQGGPYSNQPQHF. The CDR3 DNA is TGTGCCAGCAGTCTAATGAAGGGACAGGGGGGGCCTTATAGCAATCAGCCCCAGCATTTT. Supplemented by reference TRBV28 and TRBJ1-5, the full variable domain reads DVKVTQSSRYLVKRTGEKVFLECVQDMDHENMFWYRQDPGLGLRLIYFSYDVKMKEKGDIPEGYSVSREKKERFSLILESASTNQTSMYLCASSLMKGQGGPYSNQPQHFGDGTRLSIL.

V and J are TRBV5-1 and TRBJ2-5; D possibly corresponds to TRBD2 (6 bases). V lost 7 bases and J lost 2, with 12 bases in between. CDR3 size: 13 residues. Germline-derived CDR1 and CDR2 are SGHRS and YFSETQ. CDR3 in DNA: TGCGCCAGCTGCGAAGCGGGTCAAGAGACCCAGTACTTC. Its translation: CASCEAGQETQYF.

V gene TRBV6-4 combines with J gene TRBJ1-1, with D uncertain. This CDR3 region has 14 residues. CDR1 is MRHNA, CDR2 SNTAGT, per germline. V was clipped by 6 bases and J by 4 bases, with 15 bases between them. The CDR3 DNA follows: TGTGCCAGCAGGGCGGATAGAGCGGTCACTGAAGCTTTCTTT. Residues: CASRADRAVTEAFF.

The rearrangement joins TRBV28 to TRBJ2-1, with D unclear. V dropped 3 bases and J dropped 0 bases, with 9 bases sitting between them. The CDR3 sequence is 15 residues long. Germline lookup yields CDR1 MDHEN and CDR2 SYDVKM. Written as DNA, the CDR3 is TGTGCCAGCAGTTTGGCGGCCAGCTCCTACAATGAGCAGTTCTTC. Translated: CASSLAASSYNEQFF.

The J gene is TRBJ2-1, the V gene TRBV4-1; 7 bases align to TRBD2. With V trimmed by 8 bases and J by 1 base, 14 bases remained unmatched. The CDR3 sequence is 17 residues long. CDR1 MGHRA and CDR2 YSYEKL come from the germline V gene. CDR3 bases: TGCGCCAGCCGTTTCAGGTCGGGAGGATTGTCCTACAATGAGCAGTTCTTC. Encoded protein: CASRFRSGGLSYNEQFF.